Each of the 15 T cell receptor beta chains below was sequenced from the same sample in a study of blood T cells in healthy people across ages. Sample-barcoded 5' priming and a J-beta primer mix drove a second PCR of about 6 to 11 cycles. TCRdb recomputed calls from the 5' RACE reads with MiXCR, one row per CDR3 protein. The table records fewer than 700,000 distinct CDR3 sequences, roughly 41% of them present only once. The sample comprised blood. The source is a man older than 75 in good health.

The J gene is TRBJ2-1, the V gene TRBV5-5, with D uncertain. The CDR3 consists of 14 residues. V shed 4 bases and J shed 4 bases, with 12 bases lying between them. CDR1 and CDR2 from the germline V gene are SGHKS and YYEKEE (reference sequence). The CDR3 reads CASSPDGQYNEQFF. The CDR3 DNA is TGTGCCAGCAGCCCGGACGGCCAGTACAATGAGCAGTTCTTC.

The chain is built from TRBV28 and TRBJ2-1; 9 nucleotides agree with TRBD2. CDR3 length: 15 residues. The V and J ends lost 10 bases and 9 bases, in that order; junction bases with no gene match: 16. CDR1 is MDHEN, CDR2 SYDVKM, per germline. The CDR3 region is CATTEGVAGVGEQFF. The CDR3 DNA sequence: TGTGCCACCACTGAGGGGGTAGCGGGAGTTGGTGAGCAGTTCTTC.

V gene TRBV5-1 combines with J gene TRBJ2-7; 7 bases fit TRBD1. Losses at the gene ends were 0 bases for V and 3 bases for J; bases not matched to a gene: 6. This CDR3 region has 15 residues. Per the germline V gene, CDR1 is SGHRS and CDR2 is YFSETQ. This chain's CDR3 is CASSLDGTEFYEQYF. CDR3 DNA sequence: TGCGCCAGCAGCTTGGATGGGACAGAATTCTACGAGCAGTACTTC.

J is TRBJ1-2 and V is TRBV5-1; maybe TRBD1 (5 bases). This CDR3 is 14 amino acids long. The V gene's germline CDR1 is SGHRS and CDR2 YFSETQ. Trimming took 4 bases from V and 2 from J, leaving 12 bases between them. Written as DNA, the CDR3 is TGCGCCAGCAGCGTGGATGCAGGGAACTATGGCTACACCTTC. Its protein is CASSVDAGNYGYTF.

The chain couples TRBV11-2 to TRBJ2-7; 13 bases align to TRBD2. The CDR3 runs to 18 residues. The J segment lost 3 bases and the V segment lost 5 bases, leaving 13 bases of the junction unmatched. Germline lookup yields CDR1 SGHAT and CDR2 FQNNGV. The CDR3 nucleotides are TGTGCCAGCAGCAGGACTAGCGGGAGCCCTCCCGTAATCTACGAGCAGTACTTC. Translation gives CASSRTSGSPPVIYEQYF.

The chain uses TRBV5-1 and TRBJ1-1, with D tentatively TRBD1 (5 bases). Germline assignment: CDR1 SGHRS and CDR2 YFSETQ. The V gene lost 2 bases and the J gene lost 2 bases, with 10 bases spanning the gap. CDR3 length equals 14 residues. The CDR3 is CASSFRGINTEAFF. CDR3 in DNA: TGCGCCAGCAGCTTCCGGGGCATAAACACTGAAGCTTTCTTT. Combining the CDR3 with reference TRBV5-1 and TRBJ1-1 gives the whole variable domain KAGVTQTPRYLIKTRGQQVTLSCSPISGHRSVSWYQQTPGQGLQFLFEYFSETQRNKGNFPGRFSGRQFSNSRSEMNVSTLELGDSALYLCASSFRGINTEAFFGQGTRLTVV.

Note on this clonotype: A much larger clone differs by one base, so this may be a read error. The V and J genes are TRBV13 and TRBJ2-7, with 7 positions matching TRBD1. Germline V gene lookup returns CDR1 PRHDT and CDR2 FYEKMQ (reference sequence). The CDR3 loop spans 16 amino acids. Germline trimming cut 3 bases from V and 0 bases from J; bases unmatched to any gene: 8. This CDR3 is CASSFGTAARSYEQYF. The DNA of the CDR3 is TGTGCCAGCAGCTTCGGGACAGCGGCCCGCTCCTACGAGCAGTACTTC.

The chain couples TRBV11-2 to TRBJ2-1; no reliable D call. The germline V gene encodes CDR1 SGHAT and CDR2 FQNNGV. The V end was cut by 2 bases, the J end by 4 bases, with 12 bases between. The length of the CDR3 is 15 residues. The CDR3 DNA sequence: TGTGCCAGCAGCTTATCCGGCCTAGGATACAATGAGCAGTTCTTC. Translated: CASSLSGLGYNEQFF. Looking up the rest from reference TRBV11-2 and TRBJ2-1 gives the full variable domain: EAGVAQSPRYKIIEKRQSVAFWCNPISGHATLYWYQQILGQGPKLLIQFQNNGVVDDSQLPKDRFSAERLKGVDSTLKIQPAKLEDSAVYLCASSLSGLGYNEQFFGPGTRLTVL.

Comments on this clonotype: This could be a read error, since a much larger clone is one nucleotide away. The rearrangement links TRBV12-3 or TRBV12-4 to TRBJ2-7; TRBD2 is a possible D gene (6 bases). The CDR3 covers 14 residues. Trimming pared 7 bases from V and 7 bases from J, leaving 20 bases between. The CDR3 loop reads CASTPGSSYNEQYF. CDR3 DNA: TGTGCCAGCACCCCCGGGAGTTCCTACAATGAGCAGTACTTC.

For the CDR3, the DNA is TGCGCCAGCAGCCAAGAAGCGACCGCGAGCTCTGGAAACACCATATATTTT. Amino acids: CASSQEATASSGNTIYF. This chain connects TRBV4-1 to TRBJ1-3; no reliable D call. V dropped 0 bases and J dropped 0 bases, with 12 bases sitting between them. The CDR3 sequence is 17 residues long. Germline lookup yields CDR1 MGHRA and CDR2 YSYEKL.

The chain combines TRBV9 with TRBJ2-1; 8 nucleotides line up with TRBD2. The CDR3 runs to 15 residues. Germline-derived CDR1 and CDR2 are SGDLS and YYNGEE. After removal of 1 base from V and 7 bases from J, the junction contained 7 bases not matched to a gene. DNA of the CDR3: TGTGCCAGCAGCGTAACGGGGGGGCTCGGAAATGAGCAGTTCTTC. Its protein is CASSVTGGLGNEQFF.

The V call is TRBV11-3, the J call TRBJ2-1, with 10 bases that match TRBD1. From germline, CDR1 is SGHNT and CDR2 YENEEA. This CDR3 has 18 residues. V lost 4 bases to trimming and J lost 0 bases; unmatched junction nucleotides: 9. In DNA form, the CDR3 reads TGTGCCAGCAGCTCCGGGACAGGGGCCTCAAGCTCCTACAATGAGCAGTTCTTC. This encodes CASSSGTGASSSYNEQFF.

The V and J genes are TRBV4-2 and TRBJ2-7, with 9 nucleotides matching TRBD2. Germline loops: CDR1 LGHNA, CDR2 YNFKEQ. The V segment lost 0 bases and the J segment 1 base; nucleotides outside the gene matches: 7. This CDR3 region has 17 residues. The CDR3: CASSQEMDSGGSYEQYF. DNA of the CDR3: TGTGCCAGCAGCCAAGAGATGGATAGCGGGGGTTCCTACGAGCAGTACTTC.

This clonotype was counted a few times. V usage is TRBV29-1 and J usage is TRBJ2-1; D gene unclear. Trimming cost V 2 bases and J 4 bases, with 3 bases left between them. The CDR3 sequence is 11 residues long. In germline, CDR1 is SQVTM, CDR2 ANQGSEA. As DNA, the CDR3 is TGCAGCGTTGAACAATACAATGAGCAGTTCTTC. Its translation: CSVEQYNEQFF.

This clonotype has only a few counts. V and J are TRBV9 and TRBJ2-1; 9 bases match TRBD1. The V segment lost 4 bases and the J segment 6 bases; nucleotides outside the gene matches: 17. CDR1 is SGDLS and CDR2 is YYNGEE in the germline V gene. This CDR3 comprises 18 residues. CDR3: CASSPEVGTGSTGNEQFF. CDR3 bases: TGTGCCAGCAGCCCAGAGGTGGGGACAGGGAGCACGGGCAATGAGCAGTTCTTC.